Below, 21 T cell receptor beta chains from the same sample are listed, as sequenced in a study of shared clonotypes between healthy human individuals (dated by TCRdb to about 2020). The library was made by the immunoSEQ multiplex PCR assay. Drawn from immuneACCESS, this table holds only the in-frame rearrangements with V and J called that TCRdb kept. Clones are partly lost; checked studies trace under half to an unresolved V gene and leave the rest unexplained. A total of 180,000 or so clones appear in this sample, roughly 93% of them only once. The ten largest clones represent around 0.067% of the sample. The sample consisted of naive CD4+ T cells sorted from blood. This specimen's cell subset or site label, interpreted: CD45RA+ positively selected. The receptors here all came from a woman aged 25 to 45 in good health.

This clone was seen a single time. The chain joins TRBV27 to TRBJ2-2; D may be TRBD2 (5 bases). Germline CDR1 MNHEY, CDR2 SMNVEV (reference sequence). This CDR3 region has 15 residues. V was pared by 1 base and J by 9 bases, with 15 bases between. CDR3 bases: TGTGCCAGCAGTTTATTCGGGGTCAAGGGCCGGGAGCTGTTTTTT. Translated: CASSLFGVKGRELFF.

V usage is TRBV28 and J usage is TRBJ2-1; 9 nucleotides line up with TRBD2. The CDR3 has 19 residues. Looked up from germline, CDR1 is MDHEN and CDR2 is SYDVKM. V lost 6 bases to trimming and J lost 2 bases; unmatched junction nucleotides: 17. This CDR3 reads CASSTHHVLAGRPYNEQFF. CDR3 sequence (DNA): TGTGCCAGCAGCACCCACCATGTACTAGCGGGCCGGCCCTACAATGAGCAGTTCTTC.

The J gene is TRBJ1-2, the V gene TRBV28; D uncertain. The germline gives CDR1 MDHEN, CDR2 SYDVKM. The CDR3 is made up of 12 amino acids. V shed 5 bases and J shed 4 bases, with 8 bases lying between them. CDR3 region: CASSPTGYGYTF. CDR3 DNA: TGTGCCAGCAGTCCCACGGGCTATGGCTACACCTTC.

The chain recombines TRBV18 with TRBJ1-3; D gene uncertain. The germline gives CDR1 KGHSH, CDR2 LQKENI. This CDR3 region has 15 residues. With 3 bases removed from V and 1 base from J, the gap between germline ends came to 10 bases. CDR3 region: CASSPRQSSGNTIYF. CDR3 DNA: TGTGCCAGCTCACCGAGGCAGTCGTCTGGAAACACCATATATTTT.

This chain links TRBV5-1 with TRBJ1-2; the match to TRBD1 covers 8 bases. Trimming took 0 bases from V and 2 from J; bases not matched to a gene: 9. The CDR3 covers 17 residues. CDR1 SGHRS and CDR2 YFSETQ come from the germline V gene. The CDR3 DNA reads TGCGCCAGCAGCTTGGGGGTAGGACAGGGTAGCAACTATGGCTACACCTTC. Its protein product is CASSLGVGQGSNYGYTF. The variable domain in full, with the rest retrieved from reference TRBV5-1 and TRBJ1-2, is KAGVTQTPRYLIKTRGQQVTLSCSPISGHRSVSWYQQTPGQGLQFLFEYFSETQRNKGNFPGRFSGRQFSNSRSEMNVSTLELGDSALYLCASSLGVGQGSNYGYTFGSGTRLTVV.

The chain uses TRBV19 and TRBJ1-3; a possible D gene is TRBD1 (6 bases). V shed 4 bases and J shed 0 bases, with 19 bases lying between them. The CDR3 totals 18 residues. Germline CDR1 is LNHDA and CDR2 is SQIVND (reference sequence). The CDR3 coding sequence is TGTGCCAGTAGTAGGATCAGGGGAGTCGACTTCTCTGGAAACACCATATATTTT. Protein sequence: CASSRIRGVDFSGNTIYF. The complete variable domain, with remaining parts taken from reference TRBV19 and TRBJ1-3, reads DGGITQSPKYLFRKEGQNVTLSCEQNLNHDAMYWYRQDPGQGLRLIYYSQIVNDFQKGDIAEGYSVSREKKESFPLTVTSAQKNPTAFYLCASSRIRGVDFSGNTIYFGEGSWLTVV.

This clone came up a few times. The chain joins TRBV7-2 to TRBJ2-7, with D uncertain. Trimming shortened V by 4 bases and J by 6 bases, and 13 bases separated the two germline ends. This CDR3 has 13 residues. Per the germline V gene, CDR1 is SGHTA and CDR2 is FQGNSA. The DNA of the CDR3 is TGTGCCAGCAGCTACCAAGAGGTTTCCGAGCAGTACTTC. It yields the protein CASSYQEVSEQYF.

The chain links TRBV7-2 to TRBJ2-7; 12 bases match TRBD2. This CDR3 has 15 amino acids. CDR1 and CDR2 from the germline V gene are SGHTA and FQGNSA. The ends lost 4 bases at V and 1 base at J; junction bases unmatched: 2. The CDR3 coding sequence is TGTGCCAGCAGCTACGGACTAGCGGGGTCCTACGAGCAGTACTTC. It translates to CASSYGLAGSYEQYF. Full variable domain (missing parts from reference TRBV7-2 and TRBJ2-7): GAGVSQSPSNKVTEKGKDVELRCDPISGHTALYWYRQSLGQGLEFLIYFQGNSAPDKSGLPSDRFSAERTGGSVSTLTIQRTQQEDSAVYLCASSYGLAGSYEQYFGPGTRLTVT.

The chain joins TRBV28 to TRBJ2-7; D call uncertain. This CDR3 has 15 residues. Trimming took off 5 bases at V and 6 bases at J, with 20 bases between the two ends. Germline CDR1 and CDR2: MDHEN and SYDVKM. The CDR3: CASSHTKRALLEQYF. For the CDR3, the DNA is TGTGCCAGCAGTCATACAAAAAGGGCCCTCCTCGAGCAGTACTTC.

This clone has a single count. The rearrangement uses TRBV29-1 and TRBJ1-5; TRBD1 matches at 9 bases. With 6 bases clipped from V and 4 bases from J, the junction kept 4 bases outside the gene matches. This CDR3 contains 13 residues. Germline lookup yields CDR1 SQVTM and CDR2 ANQGSEA. This CDR3 reads CSVRQGDNQPQHF. CDR3 bases: TGCAGCGTCAGACAGGGGGATAATCAGCCCCAGCATTTT.

The genes are TRBV19 and TRBJ1-1; no clear D gene. Trimming left V 11 bases short and J 12 bases short, with 19 bases between. Germline V gives CDR1 LNHDA, CDR2 SQIVND (reference sequence). The CDR3 spans 11 residues. The CDR3 region is CAPPRAIGTFF. The CDR3 DNA sequence: TGTGCCCCCCCGAGGGCCATCGGAACTTTCTTT.

The chain recombines TRBV28 with TRBJ1-2, with D perhaps TRBD1 (5 bases). V dropped 7 bases and J dropped 3 bases, with 15 bases sitting between them. Germline CDR1 MDHEN, CDR2 SYDVKM. The CDR3 sequence is 14 residues long. This CDR3 reads CASTLGDGYYGYTF. CDR3 DNA: TGTGCCAGCACCTTAGGGGACGGATACTATGGCTACACCTTC.

The V and J genes are TRBV6-6 and TRBJ2-1, with D uncertain. The CDR3 contains 13 residues. Trimming stripped 6 bases from V and 5 bases from J, with 11 bases between. CDR1 MNHNY and CDR2 SVGAGI come from the germline V gene (reference sequence). CDR3 in amino acids: CASSSGLDNEQFF. The DNA of the CDR3 is TGTGCCAGCAGCTCGGGTTTGGACAATGAGCAGTTCTTC.

This chain uses TRBV7-9 with TRBJ1-3, with unresolved D. The length of the CDR3 is 15 residues. With 4 bases removed from V and 0 bases from J, the gap between germline ends came to 10 bases. Germline V gives CDR1 SEHNR, CDR2 FQNEAQ (reference sequence). This CDR3 reads CASSSRRGSGNTIYF. In DNA form, the CDR3 reads TGTGCCAGCAGCTCCCGGCGGGGCTCTGGAAACACCATATATTTT.

This chain uses TRBV6-6 with TRBJ1-1, with D possibly being TRBD1 (6 bases). This CDR3 contains 13 residues. Trimming took off 7 bases at V and 4 bases at J, with 13 bases between the two ends. Germline CDR1 and CDR2: MNHNY and SVGAGI (reference sequence). CDR3 loop: CASNPTGATEAFF. The CDR3 DNA is TGTGCCAGCAATCCCACGGGGGCCACTGAAGCTTTCTTT.

A remark on this clone: At one end the junction does not follow the germline gene, possibly because of a read error. The chain joins TRBV20-1 to TRBJ2-3, with TRBD2 as a possible D gene (5 bases). Germline V gives CDR1 DFQATT, CDR2 SNEGSKA (reference sequence). The CDR3 has 11 amino acids. The CDR3 DNA follows: TGCAGTGCTAGATCCGGCCCCACGGGATTTTTC. This gives the protein CSARSGPTGFF.

The chain couples TRBV7-9 to TRBJ1-6; D remains ambiguous. Between the trimmed V and J ends, which lost 7 bases and 9 bases, there was a span of 7 bases. CDR1 and CDR2 from the germline V gene are SEHNR and FQNEAQ (reference sequence). CDR3 length: 11 residues. The CDR3 nucleotides read TGTGCCAGCACCCAGAGTTCACCCCTCCACTTT. Amino acids: CASTQSSPLHF.

There are a few counts of this clone. The chain uses TRBV4-1 and TRBJ1-5, with D possibly being TRBD1 (5 bases). CDR1 MGHRA and CDR2 YSYEKL come from the germline V gene. The V end was cut by 5 bases, the J end by 0 bases, with 14 bases between. The CDR3 covers 16 residues. The CDR3 bases are TGCGCCAGCAGCAACCGCCCGACAGATAGCAATCAGCCCCAGCATTTT. Translated: CASSNRPTDSNQPQHF.

V usage is TRBV10-2 and J usage is TRBJ1-1; D gene unclear. V was trimmed by 3 bases and J by 1 base, leaving 12 bases between them. The CDR3 totals 15 residues. Germline V gene sequence: CDR1 WSHSY, CDR2 SAAADI. CDR3 region: CASSEISPGNTEAFF. DNA for the CDR3: TGCGCCAGCAGTGAAATTAGCCCTGGGAACACTGAAGCTTTCTTT.

The genes are TRBV11-2 and TRBJ2-1; D not certain. CDR1 and CDR2 from the germline V gene are SGHAT and FQNNGV. The CDR3 is made up of 15 amino acids. V was clipped by 4 bases and J by 0 bases, with 10 bases between them. The CDR3 protein is CASSSPTVSYNEQFF. The CDR3 DNA sequence: TGTGCCAGCAGCTCGCCGACGGTCTCCTACAATGAGCAGTTCTTC.

This chain connects TRBV7-2 to TRBJ2-1; the D gene is possibly TRBD1 (5 bases). The CDR3 length is 15 residues. Germline CDR1 reads SGHTA; CDR2 reads FQGNSA. The germline V and J ends were trimmed by 2 bases and 0 bases, with 8 bases remaining between them. DNA of the CDR3: TGTGCCAGCAGCTTACAGGGAAGCTCCTACAATGAGCAGTTCTTC. It translates to CASSLQGSSYNEQFF.